This T cell receptor (beta chain) was captured by sequencing in a study of identical twins. Findings and caveats of the study: Clonotypes of the beta chain that were abundant in cord blood carried fewer insertions (memory repertoires showed none).

This clonotype was seen at least ten times. Its target is not known. CDR3 length equals 13 residues. V lost 2 bases and J lost 2; bases outside the gene matches: 3. The germline V gene encodes CDR1 GTSNPN and CDR2 SVGIG (reference sequence). Template switching supplied a universal primer site; unique molecular identifiers were carried on the cDNA. In TCRdb, the 5' RACE reads were re-called with MiXCR into one record per CDR3 protein. The sample records 400,000 to 500,000 distinct CDR3 sequences, roughly an eighth being singletons. These sequences were also reported in another study, on yellow fever vaccine responses in identical twins. That source notes: Vaccine-induced T cell responses in twins were reportedly observed to appear partly convergent, partly personalized.

The TCR was taken from a woman between 18 and 29 years old in good health. This chain uses TRBV30 with TRBJ2-7, with TRBD1 identical over 7 bases. Sequenced material: CD4+ T cells sorted from blood. In DNA form, the CDR3 reads TGTGCCTGGAGTTCGGGACAGCCCTACGAGCAGTACTTC. It translates to CAWSSGQPYEQYF.